A single sample gave rise to the 22 T cell receptor beta chains below, sequenced in a study of T cell repertoires in cytomegalovirus infection. TCRdb independently ran MiXCR on the reads; one entry per CDR3 protein. This sample has 650,000 to 900,000 distinct CDR3 sequences, with roughly 29% found just once. Their cognate antigens are unknown. This sample comprised cultured CD8+ T cells from PBMCs, obtained from culture after CMV antigen stimulation. All receptors derive from a human donor in good health (CMV status not recorded). Some clones in this sample may be carry-over from other donors' samples.

The rearrangement joins TRBV27 to TRBJ1-6; no clear D gene. Trimming shortened V by 0 bases and J by 7 bases, and 4 bases separated the two germline ends. The length of the CDR3 is 13 residues. Germline CDR1 and CDR2: MNHEY and SMNVEV (reference sequence). CDR3 sequence reads: CASSLSMNSPLHF. Written as DNA, the CDR3 is TGTGCCAGCAGTTTATCGATGAATTCACCCCTCCACTTT.

This clonotype was detected only once. A much larger clone is a single base away; this may be a read error. The chain has TRBV7-6 and TRBJ2-3; D unclear. CDR1 is SGHVS, CDR2 FNYEAQ, per germline. The V gene lost 5 bases and the J gene lost 4 bases, with 19 bases spanning the gap. The CDR3 contains 16 residues. This chain's CDR3 is CASSPATDQRADTQYF. The DNA for the CDR3 is TGTGCCAGCAGCCCCGCAACGGACCAAAGGGCAGATACGCAGTATTTT. The complete variable domain, with remaining parts taken from reference TRBV7-6 and TRBJ2-3, reads GAGVSQSPRYKVTKRGQDVALRCDPISGHVSLYWYRQALGQGPEFLTYFNYEAQQDKSGLPNDRFSAERPEGSISTLTIQRTEQRDSAMYRCASSPATDQRADTQYFGPGTRLTVL.

This clonotype was seen only a few times. The chain recombines TRBV6-2 or TRBV6-3 with TRBJ2-7; D remains unclear. Germline V gene data show CDR1 as MNHEY and CDR2 as SVGEGT. With 5 bases removed from V and 4 bases from J, the gap between germline ends came to 15 bases. The CDR3 has 14 residues. Written as DNA, the CDR3 is TGTGCCAGCAGTCCAACGACATTCTTTTACGAGCAGTACGTC. It translates to CASSPTTFFYEQYV.

The chain carries TRBV29-1 and TRBJ2-2; 8 nucleotides agree with TRBD2. CDR1 is SQVTM and CDR2 is ANQGSEA in the germline V gene. V gave up 7 bases and J gave up 6 bases; unmatched junction bases: 7. This CDR3 contains 13 residues. In DNA form, the CDR3 reads TGCAGCGCCCGGGACGGGGGGGCCGGGGAGCTGTTTTTT. Translated, it gives CSARDGGAGELFF.

This clonotype has a count of ten or more. The V and J genes are TRBV6-5 and TRBJ1-1, with D uncertain. The V and J ends lost 6 bases and 0 bases respectively, with 14 bases between them. The V gene's germline CDR1 is MNHEY and CDR2 SVGAGI. There are 15 residues in the CDR3. In nucleotides, the CDR3 is TGTGCCAGCAGCCCCGTTTATGGGATGAACACTGAAGCTTTCTTT. Translated, it gives CASSPVYGMNTEAFF.

The CDR3 protein is CASSQDLWVSPDTQYF. DNA of the CDR3: TGTGCCAGCAGCCAAGATCTCTGGGTTAGCCCAGATACGCAGTATTTT. The rearrangement joins TRBV4-2 to TRBJ2-3; no firm D call. Germline V gene sequence: CDR1 LGHNA, CDR2 YNFKEQ. The ends were cut back, 0 bases at V and 4 bases at J, with 14 bases in the middle. This CDR3 has 16 amino acids.

This clonotype occurred a few times. This chain links TRBV4-1 with TRBJ2-1, with 7 positions matching TRBD1. The CDR3 extends over 16 amino acids. With V trimmed by 0 bases and J by 4 bases, 6 bases remained unmatched. Germline CDR1 reads MGHRA; CDR2 reads YSYEKL. The DNA for the CDR3 is TGCGCCAGCAGCCAAGATCTAAGACAGGGATACAATGAGCAGTTCTTC. Its protein is CASSQDLRQGYNEQFF.

This clonotype has only a few counts. This sequence joins TRBV2 and TRBJ1-1; no clear D gene. The CDR3 runs to 15 residues. V was cut by 3 bases and J by 1 base, with 12 bases left in between. Germline CDR1 and CDR2: SNHLY and FYNNEI. Here the CDR3 reads CASSDSTDKNTEAFF. The CDR3 DNA is TGTGCCAGCAGTGACTCGACCGACAAGAACACTGAAGCTTTCTTT.

This chain links TRBV7-2 with TRBJ2-3; 10 nucleotides agree with TRBD2. CDR1 is SGHTA, CDR2 FQGNSA, per germline. After removal of 4 bases from V and 4 bases from J, the junction contained 8 bases not matched to a gene. This CDR3 has 16 amino acids. Written as DNA, the CDR3 is TGTGCCAGCAGCTACCTTAGCGGGGGGCACCCAGATACGCAGTATTTT. As protein: CASSYLSGGHPDTQYF.

There are a few counts of this clonotype. CDR3 amino acids: CASSALDREDEKLFF. DNA of the CDR3: TGTGCCAGCAGCGCTCTGGACAGGGAGGATGAAAAACTGTTTTTT. The V call is TRBV7-8, the J call TRBJ1-4; 8 bases align to TRBD1. CDR1 and CDR2 (germline): SGHVS, FQNEAQ. CDR3 length equals 15 residues. V lost 5 bases and J lost 6; bases outside the gene matches: 8.

This clonotype was counted a few times. The V call is TRBV6-2 or TRBV6-3, the J call TRBJ1-2; 7 bases map to TRBD1. The trim removed 7 bases at V and 6 bases at J, leaving 11 bases unmatched. CDR3 length: 14 residues. In germline, CDR1 is MNHEY, CDR2 SVGEGT. CDR3 protein: CASTRDRRSDGYTF. Here the CDR3 DNA reads TGTGCCAGCACCCGGGACAGAAGATCGGATGGCTACACCTTC.

The chain combines TRBV27 with TRBJ2-1, with TRBD2 matching over 8 bases. Germline loops: CDR1 MNHEY, CDR2 SMNVEV (reference sequence). With V trimmed by 3 bases and J by 1 base, 2 bases remained unmatched. This CDR3 contains 15 residues. CDR3 loop: CASSFGGESYNEQFF. CDR3 in DNA: TGTGCCAGCAGTTTCGGGGGGGAGTCCTACAATGAGCAGTTCTTC.

This clonotype was recorded a few times. The chain uses TRBV7-9 and TRBJ2-7; D might be TRBD1 or TRBD2, each matching 7 bases. V was shortened by 5 bases and J by 6 bases, with 23 bases between the two germline ends. Per the germline V gene, CDR1 is SEHNR and CDR2 is FQNEAQ (reference sequence). This CDR3 contains 16 residues. The CDR3 coding sequence is TGTGCCAGCAGCCAGGGGGGGCTACCCCTACGTGGCGAGCAGTACTTC. Amino acid sequence: CASSQGGLPLRGEQYF.

DNA of the CDR3: TGTGCCAGCAGCTTGGGACATGGGACAGGGGGCGCAGATACGCAGTATTTT. Translating it yields CASSLGHGTGGADTQYF. The chain couples TRBV5-6 to TRBJ2-3; 12 bases are shared with TRBD1. The CDR3 runs 17 residues. V lost 0 bases, J lost 4 bases, and 6 bases stayed unmatched. Germline values: CDR1 SGHDT, CDR2 YYEEEE.

The table lists this clonotype with many counts. This sequence joins TRBV4-1 and TRBJ1-2, with TRBD1 as a possible D gene (6 bases). V lost 4 bases and J lost 4, with 22 bases in between. Germline CDR1 reads MGHRA; CDR2 reads YSYEKL. This CDR3 has 17 residues. In nucleotides, the CDR3 is TGCGCCAGCAGCCCCCTTGTTATTGGAGGACAGCTCTATGGCTACACCTTC. Amino acids: CASSPLVIGGQLYGYTF.

The chain has TRBV20-1 and TRBJ2-7; D call uncertain. Germline V gives CDR1 DFQATT, CDR2 SNEGSKA (reference sequence). Trimming pared 2 bases from V and 2 bases from J, leaving 10 bases between. The CDR3 loop spans 13 amino acids. The CDR3 sequence: CSARFGRPYEQYF. The CDR3 region has the DNA TGCAGTGCTAGATTTGGCAGACCCTACGAGCAGTACTTC.

The V and J genes are TRBV7-6 and TRBJ2-2; 15 bases fit TRBD2. J gave up 3 bases and V 8 bases, and 13 bases lay outside the gene matches. CDR1 is SGHVS, CDR2 FNYEAQ, per germline. This CDR3 is 19 amino acids long. The CDR3 DNA reads TGTGCCAGCGGCGCTTATTCCGGACTAGCGGGGGGGGACACCGGGGAGCTGTTTTTT. Protein: CASGAYSGLAGGDTGELFF.

The chain uses TRBV19 and TRBJ1-1; no clear D gene. The CDR3 covers 13 residues. Trimming left V 10 bases short and J 0 bases short, with 12 bases between. Per germline, CDR1 LNHDA and CDR2 SQIVND (reference sequence). The chain's CDR3 is CATSPDLNTEAFF. The CDR3 DNA reads as TGTGCCACTAGCCCAGATTTGAACACTGAAGCTTTCTTT. Full variable domain (rest looked up from reference TRBV19 and TRBJ1-1): DGGITQSPKYLFRKEGQNVTLSCEQNLNHDAMYWYRQDPGQGLRLIYYSQIVNDFQKGDIAEGYSVSREKKESFPLTVTSAQKNPTAFYLCATSPDLNTEAFFGQGTRLTVV.

This rearrangement joins TRBV5-6 to TRBJ2-3; D may be TRBD1 or TRBD2 (5 bases each). From germline, CDR1 is SGHDT and CDR2 YYEEEE. Trimming shortened V by 0 bases and J by 3 bases, and 14 bases separated the two germline ends. The CDR3 has 16 amino acids. The CDR3 DNA reads as TGTGCCAGCAGCTTGGGCCCAGCCGAGGGGACAGATACGCAGTATTTT. This codes for CASSLGPAEGTDTQYF.

The chain is built from TRBV7-4 and TRBJ2-1; 16 bases align to TRBD2. Trimming removed 4 bases from V and 7 bases from J; junction bases left unmatched: 4. The CDR3 has 16 residues. From germline, CDR1 is SGHVT and CDR2 SQSDAQ. The CDR3 sequence is CASSWGTSGGGNEQFF. CDR3 nucleotides: TGTGCCAGCAGCTGGGGGACTAGCGGGGGGGGGAATGAGCAGTTCTTC.

This clonotype was observed a few times. The J gene is TRBJ1-1, the V gene TRBV19; 9 bases map to TRBD1. V gave up 7 bases and J gave up 3 bases; unmatched junction bases: 6. The CDR3 consists of 14 residues. Germline V gene data show CDR1 as LNHDA and CDR2 as SQIVND (reference sequence). The CDR3 region is CASTWTGADTEAFF. The CDR3 nucleotides read TGTGCCAGTACCTGGACAGGGGCGGACACTGAAGCTTTCTTT. Based on the CDR3 plus reference TRBV19 and TRBJ1-1, the full variable domain is DGGITQSPKYLFRKEGQNVTLSCEQNLNHDAMYWYRQDPGQGLRLIYYSQIVNDFQKGDIAEGYSVSREKKESFPLTVTSAQKNPTAFYLCASTWTGADTEAFFGQGTRLTVV.

This clonotype was observed many times. CDR3: CASSGRGQVNTEAFF. The CDR3 nucleotides read TGTGCCAGCAGCGGCCGGGGACAGGTTAACACTGAAGCTTTCTTT. This chain connects TRBV7-9 to TRBJ1-1; TRBD1 aligns across 8 bases. Germline V gives CDR1 SEHNR, CDR2 FQNEAQ (reference sequence). There are 15 residues in the CDR3. J was trimmed by 2 bases and V by 5 bases; bases with no gene match: 7.